This TCR beta chain was found in a study of neurological immune-mediated disorders. Study-wide findings and caveats: Phylogenetic analysis grouped 18 of 34 multiple sclerosis patients' repertoires together, suggesting a possible repertoire signature.

Each CDR3 protein is one row after TCRdb ran MiXCR on the 5' RACE reads. The sample shows about 70,000 distinct CDR3 sequences, around 3% of them seen only once. The CDR3 runs to 14 residues. Trimming cost V 7 bases and J 2 bases; bases outside gene matches: 5. Looked up from germline, CDR1 is ENHRY and CDR2 is SYGVKD. This clonotype has just a few counts. The antigen remains undetermined. A much bigger clone sits one base away, suggesting this may be a read error. The chain employs TRBV10-3 and TRBJ2-3, with 8 bases identical to TRBD2. Material: PBMCs. This clonotype originated in a woman in her 50s with multiple sclerosis. CDR3 region: CAIKQRGNTDTQYF. The CDR3 DNA follows: TGTGCCATCAAACAGCGGGGGAACACAGATACGCAGTATTTT.